Listed below are T cell receptor beta chains from one sample, sequenced in a study of shared clonotypes between healthy human individuals. Profiled with immunoSEQ multiplex PCR; TCRdb holds only in-frame clones, not every one. The sample yields about 1.5 million clones, roughly 96% seen once. Source material: naive CD4+ T cells sorted from blood. Receptors were obtained from a man in his thirties or forties in good health. Both conserved end residues are part of each CDR3. A D gene is named only where the DNA matches it firmly. Size values are once, few and many counts, or a class for expanded clones, and some rows have none.

TRBV30,TRBJ1-4,TRBD1,-,CACTGTGYEKLFF,TGTGCCTGCACCGGGACAGGGTACGAAAAACTGTTTTTT
TRBV5-4,TRBJ2-5,TRBD1,-,CASSPRGQAPPETQYF,TGTGCCAGCAGCCCCAGAGGACAGGCCCCCCCAGAGACCCAGTACTTC
TRBV5-4,TRBJ2-7,-,-,CASSVRSTTSGYEQYF,TGTGCCAGCAGCGTCCGTTCGACCACATCTGGGTACGAGCAGTACTTC
TRBV28,TRBJ1-2,TRBD1,-,CASRLSGTGVSYGYTF,TGTGCCAGCAGATTATCCGGGACAGGGGTGAGCTATGGCTACACCTTC
TRBV5-1,TRBJ2-2,TRBD2,few,CASSDSGSGTGELFF,TGCGCCAGCAGCGATAGCGGGAGCGGCACCGGGGAGCTGTTTTTT
TRBV10-2,TRBJ2-7,-,-,CASSELASYEQYF,TGCGCCAGCAGTGAGTTAGCCAGCTACGAGCAGTACTTC
TRBV19,TRBJ1-1,-,-,CASSIIDTPGTEAFF,TGTGCCAGTAGTATCATTGACACCCCTGGGACTGAAGCTTTCTTT
TRBV11-1,TRBJ2-3,-,-,CASSNPIRGWTSTDTQYF,TGTGCCAGCAGCAATCCTATACGGGGGTGGACTAGCACAGATACGCAGTATTTT
TRBV5-6,TRBJ1-3,-,-,CASMPQGTGNTIYF,TGTGCCAGTATGCCCCAGGGAACTGGAAACACCATATATTTT
TRBV10-3,TRBJ1-2,-,-,CAISDNTANYGYTF,TGTGCCATCAGTGATAATACAGCGAACTATGGCTACACCTTC
TRBV18,TRBJ2-3,-,-,CASSLISSTDTQYF,TGTGCCAGCTCACTCATCTCCAGCACAGATACGCAGTATTTT
TRBV5-1,TRBJ2-7,TRBD1,-,CASSPGQGREQYF,TGCGCCAGCAGCCCAGGACAGGGCCGCGAGCAGTACTTC
TRBV27,TRBJ2-7,-,-,CASSLNPPYEQYF,TGTGCCAGCAGTTTAAATCCCCCCTACGAGCAGTACTTC
TRBV19,TRBJ1-5,-,-,CASSIARDQPQHF,TGTGCCAGTAGTATCGCGAGAGATCAGCCCCAGCATTTT
TRBV4-1,TRBJ1-1,-,once,CASSLQSTGPEAFF,TGCGCCAGCAGCCTCCAATCTACAGGTCCTGAAGCTTTCTTT
TRBV12-5,TRBJ2-1,-,-,CASGFSGGLQFF,TGTGCTAGTGGTTTTTCGGGGGGCTTGCAGTTCTTC
TRBV27,TRBJ2-7,-,-,CASSLDRYYEQYF,TGTGCCAGCAGTTTAGACAGATACTACGAGCAGTACTTC
TRBV25-1,TRBJ2-5,-,-,CASSGRDYQETQYF,TGTGCCAGCAGTGGGCGGGACTACCAAGAGACCCAGTACTTC
TRBV5-4,TRBJ2-7,TRBD2,once,CASSLGGLAGGNEQYF,TGTGCCAGCAGCTTGGGAGGACTAGCGGGAGGGAACGAGCAGTACTTC
TRBV29-1,TRBJ2-1,-,-,CSVEDGGATSYNEQFF,TGCAGCGTTGAAGATGGGGGGGCAACGTCCTACAATGAGCAGTTCTTC
TRBV7-2,TRBJ2-6,-,-,CASPLAPGANVLTF,TGTGCCAGCCCTTTGGCCCCTGGGGCCAACGTCCTGACTTTC
TRBV27,TRBJ2-7,-,-,CASSSHAGAYEQYF,TGTGCCAGCAGTTCCCACGCAGGGGCCTACGAGCAGTACTTC
TRBV5-5,TRBJ2-7,-,-,CASSFPGASDYEQYF,TGTGCCAGCAGCTTCCCCGGGGCGTCGGACTACGAGCAGTACTTC
TRBV13,TRBJ2-2,-,-,CASSLQGTGELFF,TGTGCCAGCAGCTTACAAGGCACCGGGGAGCTGTTTTTT
TRBV27,TRBJ2-7,TRBD2,-,CASSLGPAGGLYEQYF,TGTGCCAGCAGTTTAGGCCCAGCGGGAGGGCTCTACGAGCAGTACTTC
TRBV9,TRBJ1-3,TRBD1,-,CASGQGLSGNTIYF,TGTGCCAGTGGACAGGGACTATCTGGAAACACCATATATTTT
TRBV2,TRBJ2-7,TRBD2,-,CASRAGGSYEQYF,TGTGCCAGCAGAGCGGGAGGGTCCTACGAGCAGTACTTC
TRBV29-1,TRBJ2-7,-,once,CSVRVSYEQYF,TGCAGCGTTCGTGTTAGCTACGAGCAGTACTTC
TRBV4-1,TRBJ1-3,TRBD1,-,CASSQLPTGIAGNTIYF,TGCGCCAGCAGCCAACTTCCGACAGGGATCGCTGGAAACACCATATATTTT
TRBV15,TRBJ2-1,TRBD2,-,CATSRAVTSGGEKQFF,TGTGCCACCAGCAGAGCCGTGACTAGCGGGGGAGAGAAGCAGTTCTTC
TRBV25-1,TRBJ1-2,-,-,CASSHGGSHYGYTF,TGTGCCAGCAGTCACGGGGGCTCTCACTATGGCTACACCTTC